A selection of T cell receptor beta chains follows, all from one sample in a study of blood T cells in healthy people across ages. TCRdb redid the calling of the 5' RACE reads with MiXCR, one entry per CDR3 protein. The data contain 790,000 or so distinct CDR3 sequences, around 50% of them singletons. Sequencing was performed on blood. The receptor set was obtained from a man older than 75 in good health. CDR3s include the opening cysteine and the closing phenylalanine or tryptophan. The order of the fields is CDR3 protein, CDR3 DNA, V gene, D gene, J gene, clone size. A D gene is named only where the DNA matches it firmly. Clone size is given for some rows only: seen once, a few or many times, or a class if the clone is expanded.

CSVQTGSYEQYF,TGCAGCGTTCAAACTGGCTCCTACGAGCAGTACTTC,TRBV29-1,.,TRBJ2-7,.
CASSLSLAGSSYNEQFF,TGTGCCAGCAGCCTATCCCTAGCGGGGAGCTCCTACAATGAGCAGTTCTTC,TRBV7-8,TRBD2,TRBJ2-1,.
CSAWDQSSYNEQFF,TGCAGTGCTTGGGACCAGAGCTCCTACAATGAGCAGTTCTTC,TRBV20-1,.,TRBJ2-1,.
CASSEALSGRDLSNEQFF,TGTGCCAGCAGTGAAGCGCTAAGCGGGAGGGACTTATCCAATGAGCAGTTCTTC,TRBV2,TRBD2,TRBJ2-1,.
CASSQEGTDPSTDTQYF,TGCGCCAGCAGCCAAGAAGGGACCGATCCATCCACAGATACGCAGTATTTT,TRBV4-3,.,TRBJ2-3,.
CASSLTSGVVSYNEQFF,TGCGCCAGCAGCTTGACTAGCGGAGTTGTGTCCTACAATGAGCAGTTCTTC,TRBV5-1,TRBD2,TRBJ2-1,few
CASRGDSSPEQYF,TGTGCCAGCAGGGGGGACAGTTCTCCCGAGCAGTACTTC,TRBV9,TRBD1,TRBJ2-7,.
CASSLQGAYEQFF,TGTGCCAGCTCTCTACAGGGGGCCTATGAGCAGTTCTTC,TRBV18,TRBD1,TRBJ2-1,few
CSARDREGGPYEQYF,TGCAGTGCTAGAGATCGAGAGGGCGGTCCCTACGAGCAGTACTTC,TRBV20-1,.,TRBJ2-7,.
CSARDDGVVTGYTF,TGCAGTGCTAGAGATGACGGGGTTGTAACTGGCTACACCTTC,TRBV20-1,.,TRBJ1-2,few
CASSPEEDTQYF,TGTGCCAGCAGCCCTGAAGAGGATACGCAGTATTTT,TRBV13,.,TRBJ2-3,.
CASRPGTGTSGDTQYF,TGTGCCAGCCGACCTGGCACAGGGACTAGCGGGGATACGCAGTATTTT,TRBV6-6,TRBD2,TRBJ2-3,.
CASSRPGTSGNNEQYF,TGTGCCAGCAGCCGCCCCGGGACTAGCGGCAACAATGAGCAGTACTTC,TRBV7-9,TRBD2,TRBJ2-5,.
CSARTGLEQTQYF,TGCAGTGCTAGGACCGGACTTGAGCAGACCCAGTACTTC,TRBV20-1,.,TRBJ2-5,.
CASSSLGGRGEKLFF,TGTGCCAGCAGCTCACTTGGGGGGCGGGGGGAAAAACTGTTTTTT,TRBV7-2,.,TRBJ1-4,few
CASRGTSSEQFF,TGTGCCAGCAGAGGGACTAGCAGTGAGCAGTTCTTC,TRBV27,TRBD2,TRBJ2-1,many
CASTKRAGGPINEQFF,TGTGCCAGCACTAAACGAGCGGGAGGGCCAATAAATGAGCAGTTCTTC,TRBV2,TRBD2,TRBJ2-1,.
CASRDWSSYEQYF,TGTGCCAGCAGGGACTGGAGCTCCTACGAGCAGTACTTC,TRBV28,.,TRBJ2-7,few
CASTRAPNPGEQYF,TGTGCCAGCACCCGGGCCCCCAACCCGGGCGAGCAGTACTTC,TRBV12-3/TRBV12-4,.,TRBJ2-7,.
CASTRTSGGGNEQFF,TGTGCCAGCACCCGGACTAGCGGAGGGGGCAATGAGCAGTTCTTC,TRBV6-6,TRBD2,TRBJ2-1,few